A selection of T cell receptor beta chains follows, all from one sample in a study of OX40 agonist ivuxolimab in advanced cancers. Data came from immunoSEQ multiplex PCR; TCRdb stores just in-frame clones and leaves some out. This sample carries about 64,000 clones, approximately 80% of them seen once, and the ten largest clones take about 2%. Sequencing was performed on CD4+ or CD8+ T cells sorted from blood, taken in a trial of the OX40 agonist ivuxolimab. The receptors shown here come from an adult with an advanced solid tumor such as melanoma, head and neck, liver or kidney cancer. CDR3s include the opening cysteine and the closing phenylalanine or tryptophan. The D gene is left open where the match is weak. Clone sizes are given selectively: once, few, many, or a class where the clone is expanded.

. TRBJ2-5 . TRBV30 CAWSGSPGWETQYF TGTGCCTGGAGTGGTTCCCCCGGCTGGGAGACCCAGTACTTC
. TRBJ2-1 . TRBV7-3 CASSLTFRDLNEQFF TGTGCCAGCAGCTTAACGTTCCGGGACCTCAATGAGCAGTTCTTC
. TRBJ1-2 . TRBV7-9 CASSAGSYGYTF TGTGCCAGCAGCGCAGGTTCCTATGGCTACACCTTC
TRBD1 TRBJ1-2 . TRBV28 CASSQGQGNGYTF TGTGCCAGCAGCCAAGGACAGGGAAATGGCTACACCTTC
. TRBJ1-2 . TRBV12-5 CASGLNTGSYTF TGTGCTAGTGGTTTGAACACAGGGAGCTACACCTTC
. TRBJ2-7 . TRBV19 CASSIGSPGWLYEQYF TGTGCCAGTAGTATAGGAAGCCCGGGATGGTTATACGAGCAGTACTTC
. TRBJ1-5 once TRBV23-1 CASSQSWGIGNQPQHF TGCGCCAGCAGTCAATCGTGGGGGATTGGCAATCAGCCCCAGCATTTT
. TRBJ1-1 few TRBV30 CAWMRQSTEAFF TGTGCCTGGATGCGGCAGTCCACTGAAGCTTTCTTT
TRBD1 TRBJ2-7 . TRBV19 CASSLGGAMSYEQYF TGTGCCAGTAGTCTAGGGGGCGCAATGTCGTACGAGCAGTACTTC
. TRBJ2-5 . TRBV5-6 CASSPYDGIEETQYF TGTGCCAGCAGCCCGTATGACGGAATAGAAGAGACCCAGTACTTC
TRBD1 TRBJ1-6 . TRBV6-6 CASSYDRVENSPLHF TGTGCCAGCAGTTACGACAGGGTGGAGAATTCACCCCTCCACTTT
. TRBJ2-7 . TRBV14 CASGLRGWQYF TGTGCCAGCGGGTTAAGGGGATGGCAGTACTTC
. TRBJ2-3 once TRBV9 CASSVGGSGYTDTQYF TGTGCCAGCAGCGTAGGTGGTAGCGGATACACAGATACGCAGTATTTT
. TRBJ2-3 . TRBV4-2 CASSHPPGTQFTSTDTQYF TGTGCCAGCAGCCACCCCCCCGGGACTCAGTTTACTAGCACAGATACGCAGTATTTT
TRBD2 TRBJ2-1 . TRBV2 CASRTSGSSEQFF TGTGCCAGTAGGACTAGCGGGAGTTCTGAGCAGTTCTTC
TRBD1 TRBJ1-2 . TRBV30 CAWSTFKGQGAKYGYTF TGTGCCTGGAGTACTTTTAAGGGACAGGGGGCGAAGTATGGCTACACCTTC
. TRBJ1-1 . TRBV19 CASRPRGRNTEAFF TGTGCCAGCCGGCCCAGGGGAAGAAACACTGAAGCTTTCTTT
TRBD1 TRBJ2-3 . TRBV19 CASTPGDRGPDTQYF TGTGCCAGCACTCCGGGGGACAGGGGTCCAGATACGCAGTATTTT
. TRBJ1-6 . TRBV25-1 CASSESRGHHNSPLHF TGTGCCAGCAGTGAATCAAGGGGACATCATAATTCACCCCTCCACTTT
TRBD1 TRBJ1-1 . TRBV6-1 CASMGQPMNTEAFF TGTGCCAGCATGGGACAGCCCATGAACACTGAAGCTTTCTTT
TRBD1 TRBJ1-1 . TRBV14 CASSQPWGTGARTEAFF TGTGCCAGCAGCCAACCTTGGGGTACAGGGGCGAGAACTGAAGCTTTCTTT
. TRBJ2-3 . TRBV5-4 CASSPRSAATDTQYF TGTGCCAGCAGCCCTCGGAGCGCTGCGACAGATACGCAGTATTTT
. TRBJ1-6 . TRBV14 CASSQVTGVNSPLHF TGTGCCAGCAGCCAAGTGACGGGGGTAAATTCACCCCTCCACTTT
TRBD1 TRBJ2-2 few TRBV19 CASSKMTGANTGELFF TGTGCCAGTAGCAAAATGACAGGGGCAAACACCGGGGAGCTGTTTTTT
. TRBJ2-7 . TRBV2 CASSFGLRGTYEQYF TGTGCCAGCAGCTTCGGACTCCGGGGTACCTACGAGCAGTACTTC
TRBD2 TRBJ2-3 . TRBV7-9 CASSLSGGAADTQYF TGTGCCAGCAGCTTATCCGGGGGGGCGGCAGATACGCAGTATTTT
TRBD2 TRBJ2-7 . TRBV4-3 CASSRTSGGVYEQYF TGCGCCAGCAGCAGGACTAGCGGGGGGGTCTACGAGCAGTACTTC
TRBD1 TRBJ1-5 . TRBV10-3 CATTPGQGEPQHF TGTGCCACCACTCCGGGACAGGGAGAGCCCCAGCATTTT
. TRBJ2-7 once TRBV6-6 CASSYAEGVEQYF TGTGCCAGCAGTTACGCCGAGGGGGTCGAGCAGTACTTC
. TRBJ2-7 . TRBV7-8 CASSLHGGPKSEQYF TGTGCCAGCAGCTTACACGGGGGGCCGAAGTCCGAGCAGTACTTC
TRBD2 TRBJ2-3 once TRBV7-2 CASSLRSSGGTDTQYF TGTGCCAGCAGCTTAAGGTCTAGCGGAGGCACAGATACGCAGTATTTT
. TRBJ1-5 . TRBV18 CASSPRGLNQPQHF TGTGCCAGCTCACCACGCGGGCTCAATCAGCCCCAGCATTTT
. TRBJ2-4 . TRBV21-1 CASSKTLAGEPKNIQYF TGTGCCAGCAGCAAAACCCTAGCGGGAGAACCCAAAAACATTCAGTACTTC
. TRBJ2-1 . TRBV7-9 CASSLQQSEQFF TGTGCCAGCAGCCTCCAGCAGTCCGAGCAGTTCTTC
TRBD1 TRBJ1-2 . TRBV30 CAWAQGWYGYTF TGTGCCTGGGCACAGGGGTGGTATGGCTACACCTTC
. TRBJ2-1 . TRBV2 CAGGIDSYNEQFF TGTGCCGGGGGAATAGACTCCTACAATGAGCAGTTCTTC
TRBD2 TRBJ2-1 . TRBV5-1 CASSSLAGAPSSEQFF TGCGCCAGCAGCAGCCTGGCGGGAGCACCTTCCAGTGAGCAGTTCTTC
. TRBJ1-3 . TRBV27 CASSLSGRAGDTIYF TGTGCCAGCAGTTTATCCGGGCGGGCGGGAGACACCATATATTTT
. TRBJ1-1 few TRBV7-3 CASSRGPLNTEAFF TGTGCCAGCAGCCGGGGACCTTTGAACACTGAAGCTTTCTTT
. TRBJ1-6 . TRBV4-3 CASSQSPGTGNSPLHF TGCGCCAGCAGCCAATCTCCCGGGACGGGGAATTCACCCCTCCACTTT
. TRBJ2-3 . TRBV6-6 CASSPEHLGGGDTQYF TGTGCCAGCAGTCCCGAACATTTGGGGGGTGGAGATACGCAGTATTTT
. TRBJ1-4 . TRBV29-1 CSVSGYNEKLFF TGCAGCGTGTCGGGGTATAATGAAAAACTGTTTTTT
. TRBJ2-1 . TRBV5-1 CASSPLGLSYNEQFF TGCGCCAGCAGCCCCCTGGGTCTATCCTACAATGAGCAGTTCTTC
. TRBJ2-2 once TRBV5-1 CASSLGHNTGELFF TGCGCCAGCAGCTTGGGACATAACACCGGGGAGCTGTTTTTT
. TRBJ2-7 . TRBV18 CASSPRQPEGEQYF TGTGCCAGCTCACCAAGGCAGCCAGAGGGCGAGCAGTACTTC
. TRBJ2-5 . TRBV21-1 CASSKALERQGQETQYF TGTGCCAGCAGCAAAGCGCTAGAGAGACAGGGGCAAGAGACCCAGTACTTC
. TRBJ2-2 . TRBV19 CASSRRNTGELFF TGTGCCAGTAGTAGACGAAACACCGGGGAGCTGTTTTTT
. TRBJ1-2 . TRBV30 CAWRGPESNYGYTF TGTGCCTGGAGGGGGCCGGAGAGTAACTATGGCTACACCTTC
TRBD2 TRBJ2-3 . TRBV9 CASSEAPGGQRNTQYF TGTGCCAGCAGCGAAGCACCGGGGGGGCAGAGGAATACGCAGTATTTT
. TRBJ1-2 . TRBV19 CASSILGPGDGYTF TGTGCCAGTAGTATTCTCGGGCCGGGAGATGGCTACACCTTC
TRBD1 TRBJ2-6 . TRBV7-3 CASSLTGQPGANVLTF TGTGCCAGCAGCTTAACGGGACAGCCTGGGGCCAACGTCCTGACTTTC
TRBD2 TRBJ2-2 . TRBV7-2 CASSSVAGVYTGELFF TGTGCCAGCAGCTCTGTAGCGGGGGTCTACACCGGGGAGCTGTTTTTT
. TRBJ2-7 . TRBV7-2 CASSLRRGENYEQYF TGTGCCAGCAGCCTGCGGAGGGGAGAGAACTACGAGCAGTACTTC
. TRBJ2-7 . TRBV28 CASLLSGGGYEQYF TGTGCCAGCTTACTTTCCGGGGGCGGATACGAGCAGTACTTC
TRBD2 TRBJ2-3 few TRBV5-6 CASSLGGGLDTQYF TGTGCCAGCAGCTTGGGCGGGGGGCTGGATACGCAGTATTTT
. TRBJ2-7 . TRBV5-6 CASSFPGGTDSYEQYF TGTGCCAGCAGCTTCCCCGGGGGAACCGATTCCTACGAGCAGTACTTC
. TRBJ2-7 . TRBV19 CASSRTVTAYEQYF TGTGCCAGTAGTAGGACAGTCACGGCCTACGAGCAGTACTTC